These 24 T cell receptor beta chains were all obtained from the same sample, sequenced in a study of blood T cells in healthy people across ages. PCR was performed a second time for about 6 to 11 cycles using a sample-barcoded 5' primer and a J-beta primer mix. In TCRdb, the 5' RACE reads were re-called with MiXCR into one record per CDR3 protein. Of roughly 860,000 distinct CDR3 sequences in the sample, around 62% were seen once. Material: blood. Every receptor here comes from a man younger than 45 in good health.

The gene calls are TRBV18 and TRBJ1-1, with D maybe TRBD1 (5 bases). V lost 6 bases and J 3 bases, leaving 11 bases between the germline ends. The CDR3 runs to 13 residues. Germline V CDR1 and CDR2: KGHSH, LQKENI. The CDR3 protein is CASSQRGDTEAFF. The CDR3 DNA reads as TGTGCCAGCTCCCAGAGAGGGGACACTGAAGCTTTCTTT.

In its sample, this clonotype was seen once. Given the absence of the conserved phenylalanine or tryptophan at the CDR3 end, a read error is likely. The chain combines TRBV4-2 with TRBJ2-1, with D perhaps matching TRBD2 (7 bases). CDR3 length: 14 residues. Trimming cost V 2 bases and J 6 bases, with 11 bases left between them. CDR1 is LGHNA and CDR2 is YNFKEQ in the germline V gene. CDR3 in amino acids: CASSQRGGGNEQFV. DNA for the CDR3: TGTGCCAGCAGCCAAAGAGGGGGGGGCAATGAGCAGTTCGTC.

In this sample, this clonotype turned up once. The genes are TRBV11-2 and TRBJ2-1, with D possibly being TRBD1 or TRBD2 (5 bases each). V lost 4 bases and J 8 bases, leaving 21 bases between the germline ends. CDR1 SGHAT and CDR2 FQNNGV come from the germline V gene. This CDR3 region has 16 residues. The CDR3 loop is CASSYLRGPRGYEQFF. Here the CDR3 DNA reads TGTGCCAGCAGCTACCTCAGAGGGCCGAGGGGCTATGAGCAGTTCTTC.

This clonotype was recorded at least ten times. V and J are TRBV7-2 and TRBJ2-1; possibly TRBD2 for D (6 bases). CDR3 length: 15 residues. Germline CDR1 and CDR2: SGHTA and FQGNSA. Trimming shortened V by 5 bases and J by 0 bases, and 11 bases separated the two germline ends. The CDR3 region is CASSLDGSSYNEQFF. CDR3 DNA: TGTGCCAGCAGCCTAGACGGGAGCTCCTACAATGAGCAGTTCTTC.

The chain uses TRBV12-3 or TRBV12-4 and TRBJ2-7; 8 bases agree with TRBD2. CDR3 length equals 14 residues. Germline trimming cut 5 bases from V and 2 bases from J; bases unmatched to any gene: 5. CDR3 sequence (DNA): TGTGCCAGCAGTGCCACTAGCGGCACCTACGAGCAGTACTTC. It specifies CASSATSGTYEQYF.

CDR3 DNA: TGTGCCATCAGTTCACAGATTAGTGATCAGCCCCAGCATTTT. This codes for CAISSQISDQPQHF. This chain joins TRBV10-3 and TRBJ1-5; no clear D. Germline lookup yields CDR1 ENHRY and CDR2 SYGVKD. V dropped 5 bases and J dropped 5 bases, with 13 bases sitting between them. This CDR3 has 14 residues.

This chain connects TRBV9 to TRBJ2-7, with 11 bases fitting TRBD2. The J call is uncertain, as TRBJ2-5 better fits the DNA end. The CDR3 spans 19 residues. Germline V gene sequence: CDR1 SGDLS, CDR2 YYNGEE. CDR3 amino acids: CASSQSTSGGPFRLMTQYF. In nucleotides, the CDR3 is TGTGCCAGCAGCCAATCAACTAGCGGGGGCCCCTTTCGGCTAATGACCCAGTACTTC.

Worth noting for this clonotype: A read error may account for a junction end that differs from germline. The gene calls are TRBV12-3 or TRBV12-4 and TRBJ2-3; D not certain. The CDR3 length is 15 residues. The DNA for the CDR3 is TGTGCCAGCAGTTTTGGTGGCTCCCGCACGGATACGCAGTATTTT. Translated: CASSFGGSRTDTQYF.

The V call is TRBV7-2, the J call TRBJ2-5; D not resolved. The V end was cut by 8 bases, the J end by 3 bases, with 4 bases between. This CDR3 contains 10 residues. Germline V gene data show CDR1 as SGHTA and CDR2 as FQGNSA. The CDR3 loop is CASGKETQYF. CDR3 in DNA: TGTGCCAGCGGCAAAGAGACCCAGTACTTC.

The table lists this clonotype with a count of one. The chain links TRBV12-3 or TRBV12-4 to TRBJ2-7; D gene ambiguous. The CDR3 has 15 residues. Between the trimmed V and J ends, which lost 5 bases and 0 bases, there was a span of 14 bases. CDR3 nucleotide sequence: TGTGCCAGCAGTCGAGTGGTGACGGGCTCCTACGAGCAGTACTTC. Amino acid sequence: CASSRVVTGSYEQYF.

V is TRBV20-1 and J is TRBJ2-3; D gene ambiguous. There are 16 residues in the CDR3. Germline CDR1 DFQATT, CDR2 SNEGSKA (reference sequence). V lost 0 bases and J lost 1, with 14 bases in between. CDR3 DNA: TGCAGTGCTAGAGATTGTACGGGTCGGGGCACAGATACGCAGTATTTT. Its protein product is CSARDCTGRGTDTQYF.

This chain connects TRBV6-1 to TRBJ2-7; 8 nucleotides match TRBD1. CDR3 size: 13 residues. Trimming at V came to 3 bases and at J to 5 bases, leaving 3 bases not matched to a gene. Per germline, CDR1 MNHNS and CDR2 SASEGT. The CDR3 reads CASSDGQGDEQYF. The DNA for the CDR3 is TGTGCCAGCAGTGACGGACAGGGCGACGAGCAGTACTTC.

The chain links TRBV10-3 to TRBJ1-1; weak D call: TRBD1 (5 bases). Per germline, CDR1 ENHRY and CDR2 SYGVKD. The germline V and J ends were trimmed by 2 bases and 3 bases, with 13 bases remaining between them. The CDR3 length is 15 residues. The CDR3 is CAISENPGSDTEAFF. In DNA form, the CDR3 reads TGTGCCATCAGTGAGAACCCAGGGAGTGACACTGAAGCTTTCTTT.

This clonotype was picked up many times. The rearrangement uses TRBV4-3 and TRBJ2-7, with D possibly matching TRBD1 (6 bases). Deletions cut 1 base from V and 3 bases from J, with 13 bases between. The CDR3 runs to 15 residues. Germline CDR1 and CDR2: LGHNA and YSLEER. CDR3 amino acids: CASSQARDTIYEQYF. Here the CDR3 DNA reads TGCGCCAGCAGCCAAGCCCGGGACACCATCTACGAGCAGTACTTC.

This clonotype was detected a few times. The CDR3: CASSYDRQASYEQYF. The CDR3 DNA is TGTGCCAGCAGCTATGACAGACAAGCCTCCTACGAGCAGTACTTC. The chain carries TRBV7-2 and TRBJ2-7; possibly TRBD1 for D (5 bases). CDR3 length: 15 amino acids. The V gene's germline CDR1 is SGHTA and CDR2 FQGNSA. V was clipped by 4 bases and J by 0 bases, with 13 bases between them. Drawing the rest from reference TRBV7-2 and TRBJ2-7, the complete variable domain is GAGVSQSPSNKVTEKGKDVELRCDPISGHTALYWYRQSLGQGLEFLIYFQGNSAPDKSGLPSDRFSAERTGGSVSTLTIQRTQQEDSAVYLCASSYDRQASYEQYFGPGTRLTVT.

This clonotype was counted a few times. This chain connects TRBV6-5 to TRBJ1-4, with D maybe TRBD1 (5 bases). Germline V gives CDR1 MNHEY, CDR2 SVGAGI. The CDR3 runs to 14 residues. V was pared by 1 base and J by 8 bases, with 11 bases between. The CDR3 bases are TGTGCCAGCAGTTACTTCCAGGGCTGGGAAAAACTGTTTTTT. Protein product: CASSYFQGWEKLFF.

V is TRBV4-3 and J is TRBJ2-1; perhaps TRBD2 as D (6 bases). The CDR3 loop spans 15 amino acids. Trimming took 4 bases from V and 1 from J, leaving 11 bases between them. CDR1 LGHNA and CDR2 YSLEER come from the germline V gene. The CDR3 bases are TGCGCCAGCAGCCCGACTAGAAATTCCTACAATGAGCAGTTCTTC. Its translation is CASSPTRNSYNEQFF.

CDR3 DNA: TGTGCCACCGCGAGGGACACTGAAGCTTTCTTT. Encoded protein: CATARDTEAFF. The chain is built from TRBV10-3 and TRBJ1-1; D not certain. V was trimmed by 10 bases and J by 3 bases, leaving 9 bases between them. This CDR3 region has 11 residues. Germline CDR1 reads ENHRY; CDR2 reads SYGVKD.

This clonotype was seen a single time. The rearrangement links TRBV2 to TRBJ1-5; D remains unclear. This CDR3 region has 14 residues. V lost 6 bases and J lost 5, with 14 bases in between. CDR1 is SNHLY and CDR2 is FYNNEI in the germline V gene. CDR3: CASRENTLHQPQHF. CDR3 nucleotide sequence: TGTGCCAGCAGGGAAAACACACTACATCAGCCCCAGCATTTT.

The chain links TRBV7-9 to TRBJ2-5; either TRBD1 or TRBD2 may fit D (5 bases each). V shed 5 bases and J shed 5 bases, with 18 bases lying between them. CDR1 and CDR2 from the germline V gene are SEHNR and FQNEAQ (reference sequence). The CDR3 totals 15 residues. CDR3 DNA sequence: TGTGCCAGCAGCCCGCCGGGACGGTCTTTGGAGACCCAGTACTTC. It specifies CASSPPGRSLETQYF.

This chain joins TRBV7-2 and TRBJ2-4, with 10 bases that match TRBD2. The V and J ends lost 2 bases and 8 bases, in that order; junction bases with no gene match: 15. The CDR3 loop spans 18 amino acids. Germline V gene data show CDR1 as SGHTA and CDR2 as FQGNSA. CDR3 residues: CASSLQAGGPGQADIQYF. Written as DNA, the CDR3 is TGTGCCAGCAGCTTACAAGCGGGGGGGCCAGGGCAGGCGGACATTCAGTACTTC.

This rearrangement joins TRBV20-1 to TRBJ2-3; the D gene could be TRBD1 or TRBD2 (5 bases each). The CDR3 totals 14 residues. V was trimmed by 7 bases and J by 0 bases, leaving 14 bases between them. Germline CDR1 DFQATT, CDR2 SNEGSKA (reference sequence). Here the CDR3 reads CSVRHGTSTDTQYF. The CDR3 region has the DNA TGCAGTGTCCGTCACGGGACGAGCACAGATACGCAGTATTTT.

The chain carries TRBV4-2 and TRBJ2-1; no clear D gene. Trimming left V 1 base short and J 7 bases short, with 17 bases between. CDR1 and CDR2 from the germline V gene are LGHNA and YNFKEQ. The CDR3 has 16 amino acids. This CDR3 is CASSQGGLKKGNEQFF. CDR3 nucleotides: TGTGCCAGCAGCCAAGGTGGCCTAAAAAAGGGAAATGAGCAGTTCTTC.

Regarding this clonotype: Compared with germline, one end of the junction differs, possibly owing to a read error. The chain carries TRBV30 and TRBJ2-3; perhaps TRBD2 as D (6 bases). The CDR3 runs 15 residues. Germline-derived CDR1 and CDR2 are GTSNPN and SVGIG (reference sequence). The CDR3 reads CAWSVSGLSTDTQYF. The CDR3 DNA reads as TGTGCCTGGAGTGTAAGTGGACTAAGCACTGATACGCAGTATTTT.